The 9 T cell receptor beta chains below all came from one sample that was sequenced in a study of blood T cell repertoires in COVID-19. TCRdb's table, derived via immunoSEQ multiplex PCR, lists solely in-frame clones and lacks some. Among around 60,000 clones, approximately 75% were seen once, and the ten largest hold around 14%. The sequencing input was peripheral blood. Receptors originate from an elderly man with acute or convalescent COVID-19.

This rearrangement joins TRBV3-1 (or the pseudogene TRBV3-2) to TRBJ2-1; 10 nucleotides match TRBD2. With V trimmed by 8 bases and J by 8 bases, 9 bases remained unmatched. CDR1 is LGHDT and CDR2 is YNNKEL in the germline V gene (reference sequence). This CDR3 is built from 14 residues. CDR3 region: CASPNERGGDEQFF. CDR3 nucleotides: TGTGCCAGCCCCAACGAGCGGGGGGGCGATGAGCAGTTCTTC.

The chain uses TRBV3-1 (or the pseudogene TRBV3-2) and TRBJ1-2, with a weak D call TRBD1 (5 bases). The CDR3 extends over 14 amino acids. Trimming pared 4 bases from V and 4 bases from J, leaving 13 bases between. Germline CDR1 reads LGHDT; CDR2 reads YNNKEL (reference sequence). The CDR3 spells CASSLTRQFYGYTF. CDR3 sequence (DNA): TGTGCCAGCAGCCTCACCCGACAGTTCTATGGCTACACCTTC.

The chain couples TRBV19 to TRBJ2-5, with 7 bases matching TRBD2. The J segment lost 1 base and the V segment lost 3 bases, leaving 8 bases of the junction unmatched. CDR1 LNHDA and CDR2 SQIVND come from the germline V gene (reference sequence). This CDR3 has 16 residues. CDR3 nucleotides: TGTGCCAGTAGTATGGGGGGGGTCAATTCCCAAGAGACCCAGTACTTC. The encoded protein is CASSMGGVNSQETQYF.

The V call is TRBV21-1, the J call TRBJ1-2. TRBV21-1 is a recognized pseudogene. This CDR3 is built from 14 residues. The CDR3, as DNA: TGTGCCACCCCGTCGGGAGGGTGCTCCTATGGCTACACCTTC. Encoded protein: CATPSGGCSYGYTF.

This clone was picked up one time. The chain joins TRBV5-4 to TRBJ2-1; TRBD2 matches at 10 bases. Germline loops: CDR1 SGHNT, CDR2 YYREEE (reference sequence). The CDR3 extends over 16 amino acids. V was pared by 0 bases and J by 8 bases, with 8 bases of the junction left unmatched. CDR3 in amino acids: CASSLDLAGAWDEQFF. The CDR3 coding sequence is TGTGCCAGCAGCTTGGATCTAGCGGGGGCCTGGGATGAGCAGTTCTTC.

Details on this clone: The germline gene is not matched at one end of the junction; a read error may be the cause. V usage is TRBV7-7 and J usage is TRBJ2-1; 8 nucleotides align to TRBD2. Germline assignment: CDR1 SSHAT and CDR2 FNYEAQ (reference sequence). The CDR3 consists of 14 residues. CDR3 in DNA: TGTGCTAGCAGCTTAGGAAGCGGGGGCGATGAGCAGTTCTTC. Residues: CASSLGSGGDEQFF.

The J gene is TRBJ1-2, the V gene TRBV11-2; the match to TRBD1 covers 9 bases. CDR1 is SGHAT and CDR2 is FQNNGV in the germline V gene. Losses at the gene ends were 5 bases for V and 4 bases for J; bases not matched to a gene: 5. The CDR3 covers 14 residues. CDR3 in amino acids: CASSPGTGRYGYTF. The CDR3 nucleotides read TGTGCCAGCAGCCCGGGGACAGGGCGCTATGGCTACACCTTC.

The rearrangement uses TRBV18 and TRBJ2-7; TRBD1 aligns across 7 bases. V was clipped by 3 bases and J by 6 bases; unmatched bases: 2. The CDR3 has 12 amino acids. Germline assignment: CDR1 KGHSH and CDR2 LQKENI. This CDR3 is CASSPTGSEQYF. DNA for the CDR3: TGTGCCAGCTCACCGACAGGGAGCGAGCAGTACTTC.

The chain has TRBV2 and TRBJ1-6; no firm D call. The germline gives CDR1 SNHLY, CDR2 FYNNEI. The CDR3 totals 15 residues. V lost 7 bases to trimming and J lost 10 bases, with 20 bases between them. The CDR3 loop is CASTHSPSRLSPLHF. CDR3 DNA sequence: TGTGCCAGCACCCACTCTCCATCGCGTTTGTCACCCCTCCACTTT.